Below, one T cell receptor beta chain is given with its context. The antigen this receptor binds is unknown. The input lacks base qualities; no much larger clone sits a single base away. There are 15 amino acids in the CDR3, from cysteine to phenylalanine inclusive. CDR3 DNA is the only sequence kept; it has 45 bases, read in frame from the first base. The V and J ends are trimmed by 6 bases and 7 bases, leaving 18 bases between them. As encoded in the germline V gene, CDR1 is MDHEN while CDR2 is SYDVKM. The data stem from a study of CD8 T cells in Susac syndrome (dated by TCRdb to about 2019). Study-wide context: Whether CD8+ T cell activation and differentiation in Susac syndrome was antigen driven was tested using repertoire sequencing. Points the paper makes about the study in general: The study acknowledged that relatively few individuals were included in the TCR sequencing and HLA analysis.

Peripheral blood CD8+ and CD4+ T cells from healthy donors, Susac syndrome patients and multiple sclerosis patients were profiled using high-throughput TCR beta sequencing. Healthy donors were age- and sex-matched controls. Bulk CD8+ and CD4+ T cells were purified by magnetic negative isolation, whereas CD8+ TEMRA cells were enriched by FACS. Blood was drawn into EDTA tubes, processed within 24 hours, and PBMCs were isolated by density gradient centrifugation. PBMCs intended for TCR sequencing were frozen in liquid nitrogen and were later thawed in a 37 degrees C water bath. A purity of at least 90% was achieved for sorted or isolated CD4+, CD8+ and CD8+ TEMRA cells. RNA was extracted using the RNeasy kit, and roughly 0.45 to 1 ug of the RNA was reverse transcribed with random hexamers. TCR beta CDR3 regions were amplified with the immunoSEQ multiplex PCR assay covering 54 Vbeta and 13 Jbeta segments. PCR amplification bias was corrected by using a synthetic template baseline for primer optimization and computational correction. In the paper's pipeline: Reads were annotated to V, D and J genes per IMGT and analyzed with immunoSEQ Analyzer, keeping only productive sequences. Clonality was computed as one minus Shannon entropy normalized by log2 of the number of productive unique sequences. For each patient and control, public and private clones were evaluated within the 100 most prevalent clones. Clones were defined as Susac-specific if absent from the healthy and MS cohorts, from 900 to 1,300 published viral clones and from other ImmuneACCESS disease sequences. TCRdb itself trimmed the public reads at Q25 with fastp, ran MiXCR and retained productive beta chains. Each CDR3 protein gets just one entry, which takes the most common genes and DNA from the rows behind it. The V and J calls were determined by TCRdb, not by the authors. This sample lists about 110,000 distinct CDR3 sequences; roughly 97% were detected once. 0.09% to 0.1% of the sample is in the top ten clones.

The rearrangement joined TRBV28 to TRBJ2-2; the D gene is possibly TRBD1 or TRBD2, each agreeing over 7 bases. Sequencing input: CD4+ T cells from PBMCs. This TCR was sampled from a human donor in good health. For the CDR3, the sequence is CASSPPDREGGELFF. The DNA is TGTGCCAGCAGCCCCCCCGACAGGGAGGGCGGGGAGCTGTTTTTT.